The rows below give T cell receptor beta chains drawn from one sample of a study of T-cell memory formation after mild COVID-19. TCRdb itself ran the 5' RACE reads through MiXCR, one entry per CDR3 protein. The sample holds around 310,000 distinct CDR3 sequences, roughly 19% seen once. Sequences were obtained from PBMCs or a T cell subset sorted from them (not recorded which). The receptors were sampled from a man younger than 35 who had mild COVID-19 (a few samples of this study predate the infection). Cell type and time point are not known. Both conserved end residues are part of each CDR3. The D gene is left open where the match is weak. Only part of the rows carry a size: once, few, many, or a class if the clone is expanded.

CDR3 protein	CDR3 DNA	V gene	J gene	clone size	CDR3 length	D gene
CASSQEGARGTDTQYF	TGTGCCAGTAGTCAGGAAGGAGCTCGAGGCACAGATACGCAGTATTTT	TRBV19	TRBJ2-3	few	16	-
CASRSGTGDNSPLHF	TGTGCCAGTCGCTCCGGGACAGGGGATAATTCACCCCTCCACTTT	TRBV19	TRBJ1-6	few	15	TRBD1
CASSGRAGGELFF	TGTGCCAGCAGCGGGCGGGCTGGCGGGGAGCTGTTTTTT	TRBV7-3	TRBJ2-2	few	13	-
CASSLLAGGINEQFF	TGCGCCAGCAGCCTCCTAGCGGGGGGCATCAATGAGCAGTTCTTC	TRBV4-3	TRBJ2-1	many	15	TRBD2
CASSHFNQPQHF	TGTGCCAGTAGTCACTTCAATCAGCCCCAGCATTTT	TRBV19	TRBJ1-5	-	12	-
CARGGSRETQYF	TGTGCCCGCGGGGGGTCCCGAGAGACCCAGTACTTC	TRBV27	TRBJ2-5	-	12	TRBD2
CASSLTRRETNTGELFF	TGTGCCAGCAGTCTTACGCGGCGGGAAACGAACACCGGGGAGCTGTTTTTT	TRBV27	TRBJ2-2	once	17	-
CASSWTGTGELFF	TGCGCCAGCAGCTGGACAGGGACCGGGGAGCTGTTTTTT	TRBV5-1	TRBJ2-2	many	13	TRBD1
CASSETGPHNEQFF	TGTGCCAGCAGCGAGACAGGCCCTCACAATGAGCAGTTCTTC	TRBV6-5	TRBJ2-1	few	14	-
CASSPLEGRGNSPLHF	TGTGCCAGCAGTCCCCTGGAGGGTCGGGGAAATTCACCCCTCCACTTT	TRBV6-5	TRBJ1-6	few	16	-
CASSLGSIRDQPQHF	TGTGCCAGCAGCTTGGGGAGTATCCGAGATCAGCCCCAGCATTTT	TRBV7-2	TRBJ1-5	many	15	-
CASSLGADYGYTF	TGCGCCAGCAGCTTGGGGGCTGACTATGGCTACACCTTC	TRBV5-1	TRBJ1-2	-	13	-
CASSYPSGTVADTQYF	TGTGCCAGCAGTTACCCTAGCGGGACCGTAGCAGATACGCAGTATTTT	TRBV6-2/TRBV6-3	TRBJ2-3	many	16	TRBD2
CASSPQAGGVYNEQFF	TGTGCCAGCAGTCCGCAGGCAGGGGGCGTCTACAATGAGCAGTTCTTC	TRBV28	TRBJ2-1	-	16	TRBD1
CASSRTGDLTGELFF	TGTGCCAGCAGCAGGACAGGGGATCTCACCGGGGAGCTGTTTTTT	TRBV5-8	TRBJ2-2	few	15	TRBD1
CASSRGQVTESFF	TGTGCCAGCAGCAGGGGGCAGGTTACTGAATCTTTCTTT	TRBV5-5	TRBJ1-1	once	13	TRBD1
CASSQEPVVRRSDTEAFF	TGTGCCAGCAGCCAAGAGCCGGTCGTTAGGAGGTCGGACACTGAAGCTTTCTTT	TRBV3-1	TRBJ1-1	-	18	-
CASSSRDRVHYGYTF	TGTGCCAGCAGCTCCCGGGACAGAGTCCACTATGGCTACACCTTC	TRBV5-4	TRBJ1-2	-	15	TRBD1
CARSLRTSSEQYF	TGCGCCAGAAGCTTGAGGACTAGCAGCGAGCAGTACTTC	TRBV5-1	TRBJ2-7	-	13	TRBD2
CASTARGGGTEAFF	TGTGCCAGCACCGCGCGAGGGGGAGGCACTGAAGCTTTCTTT	TRBV2	TRBJ1-1	-	14	-
CASSQDRGYRAFF	TGCGCCAGCAGCCAAGATCGTGGGTATCGTGCTTTCTTT	TRBV4-3	TRBJ1-1	few	13	-
CASSQDGGADEQYF	TGCGCCAGCAGCCAAGACGGGGGGGCCGACGAGCAGTACTTC	TRBV4-1	TRBJ2-7	few	14	TRBD2
CASTPGQLREQYF	TGTGCCAGCACTCCCGGGCAATTGCGGGAGCAGTACTTC	TRBV2	TRBJ2-7	few	13	-
CASSQVVKSVGRVWPQHF	TGCGCCAGCAGCCAAGTGGTCAAGTCGGTCGGTCGCGTGTGGCCCCAGCATTTT	TRBV4-1	TRBJ1-5	few	18	-
CASRDLPYEQYF	TGTGCCAGCAGGGACTTACCATACGAGCAGTACTTC	TRBV6-2/TRBV6-3	TRBJ2-7	-	12	-
CARRSGTSRHEQYF	TGTGCCAGGAGGTCCGGGACTAGCCGCCACGAGCAGTACTTC	TRBV11-2	TRBJ2-7	many	14	TRBD2
CASSPSDRGGYTF	TGTGCCAGCAGCCCGAGCGACAGGGGCGGCTACACCTTC	TRBV4-2	TRBJ1-2	few	13	TRBD1
CASSLSGNGSPLHF	TGTGCCAGCAGCTTAAGTGGGAATGGATCACCCCTCCACTTT	TRBV7-9	TRBJ1-6	-	14	-
CASSLEPGNTEAFF	TGCGCCAGCAGCTTAGAGCCTGGAAACACTGAAGCTTTCTTT	TRBV5-1	TRBJ1-1	many	14	-
CASSSLQGGRHGNTIYF	TGTGCCAGCAGCTCCCTACAGGGCGGGAGACATGGAAACACCATATATTTT	TRBV7-9	TRBJ1-3	-	17	-